One sample yielded the 32 T cell receptor beta chains listed below, sequenced in a study of blood T cell repertoires in COVID-19. Data came from immunoSEQ multiplex PCR; TCRdb stores just in-frame clones and leaves some out. The sample has tens of thousands of clones; over 70% are singletons. Material for sequencing was peripheral blood. Every receptor here comes from a human donor in a cohort sampled during active COVID-19.

V gene TRBV28 combines with J gene TRBJ2-7, with D possibly matching TRBD1 (8 bases). The V and J ends lost 7 bases and 2 bases respectively, with 15 bases between them. CDR1 and CDR2 (germline): MDHEN, SYDVKM. This CDR3 comprises 14 residues. The DNA of the CDR3 is TGTGCCAGCAAGACGGGGGGACAGGCCTACGAGCAGTACTTC. This encodes CASKTGGQAYEQYF.

This chain uses TRBV19 with TRBJ1-6; possible D gene TRBD1, 6 bases. Trimming pared 6 bases from V and 7 bases from J, leaving 16 bases between. CDR1 is LNHDA and CDR2 is SQIVND in the germline V gene (reference sequence). The CDR3 is made up of 15 amino acids. CDR3 region: CASRVPGHLNSPLHF. As DNA, the CDR3 is TGTGCCAGTAGAGTTCCGGGACACCTAAATTCACCCCTCCACTTT.

In this sample, this clone turned up once. The J gene is TRBJ2-5, the V gene TRBV5-1, with 7 bases fitting TRBD1. The CDR3 sequence is 16 residues long. The V gene end was trimmed by 3 bases and the J gene end by 5 bases; junction bases not matched to a gene: 13. Germline V CDR1 and CDR2: SGHRS, YFSETQ. The CDR3 DNA sequence: TGCGCCAGCAGCTCTCCCACGGGGACAGTCGGGGAGACCCAGTACTTC. Its translation: CASSSPTGTVGETQYF.

This chain uses TRBV29-1 with TRBJ2-3; 10 bases match TRBD1. The trim removed 7 bases at V and 7 bases at J, leaving 8 bases unmatched. Germline CDR1 and CDR2: SQVTM and ANQGSEA. This CDR3 region has 13 residues. The CDR3 DNA is TGCAGCGCCGAGGGACAGGGGACGAATACGCAGTATTTT. Residues: CSAEGQGTNTQYF.

The V call is TRBV5-1, the J call TRBJ2-7; 8 bases align to TRBD1. CDR3 length equals 14 residues. Looked up from germline, CDR1 is SGHRS and CDR2 is YFSETQ. Germline trimming cut 0 bases from V and 6 bases from J; bases unmatched to any gene: 5. The CDR3 DNA reads TGCGCCAGCAGCTTGGCAGGGGGCTGGGGCGAGCAGTACTTC. Its translation: CASSLAGGWGEQYF.

This chain links TRBV5-1 with TRBJ2-5; no clear D. The germline CDR1 and CDR2 sequences are SGHRS and YFSETQ. The CDR3 sequence is 12 residues long. V gave up 4 bases and J gave up 1 base, with 5 bases separating them. The CDR3 loop reads CASSLPQETQYF. Here the CDR3 DNA reads TGCGCCAGCAGCCTCCCCCAAGAGACCCAGTACTTC.

This clone was observed a few times. The rearrangement joins TRBV3-1 (or the pseudogene TRBV3-2) to TRBJ2-2; TRBD1 matches 7 bases. Germline V gives CDR1 LGHDT, CDR2 YNNKEL (reference sequence). This CDR3 is built from 19 residues. The J segment lost 1 base and the V segment lost 1 base, leaving 12 bases of the junction unmatched. This CDR3 reads CASSQVFRGKGENTGELFF. The CDR3 coding sequence is TGTGCCAGCAGCCAAGTTTTCAGGGGGAAAGGAGAGAACACCGGGGAGCTGTTTTTT.

The chain combines TRBV3-1 (or the pseudogene TRBV3-2) with TRBJ1-6; unclear D gene. The CDR3 runs to 13 residues. The germline V and J ends were trimmed by 2 bases and 11 bases, with 10 bases remaining between them. CDR1 and CDR2 from the germline V gene are LGHDT and YNNKEL (reference sequence). CDR3 residues: CASSQMGRAPLHF. The CDR3 DNA reads TGTGCCAGCAGCCAAATGGGCAGAGCACCCCTCCACTTT.

The chain is built from TRBV4-1 and TRBJ2-1; maybe TRBD2 (5 bases). The CDR3 loop spans 15 amino acids. Trimming took off 1 base at V and 8 bases at J, with 15 bases between the two ends. CDR1 and CDR2 from the germline V gene are MGHRA and YSYEKL. DNA for the CDR3: TGCGCCAGCAGCCAAGCCGGCAGACTATGGGATGAGCAGTTCTTC. This encodes CASSQAGRLWDEQFF.

The chain employs TRBV9 and TRBJ2-1; TRBD2 matches 7 bases. The CDR3 is 15 residues long. Germline CDR1 and CDR2: SGDLS and YYNGEE. With V trimmed by 0 bases and J by 4 bases, 4 bases remained unmatched. CDR3 in amino acids: CASSVDGGTYNEQFF. For the CDR3, the DNA is TGTGCCAGCAGCGTAGACGGGGGGACTTACAATGAGCAGTTCTTC. Looking up the rest from reference TRBV9 and TRBJ2-1 gives the full variable domain: DSGVTQTPKHLITATGQRVTLRCSPRSGDLSVYWYQQSLDQGLQFLIQYYNGEERAKGNILERFSAQQFPDLHSELNLSSLELGDSALYFCASSVDGGTYNEQFFGPGTRLTVL.

V gene TRBV7-2 combines with J gene TRBJ2-1; 10 bases are shared with TRBD2. The CDR3 length is 16 residues. Germline CDR1 and CDR2: SGHTA and FQGNSA. Trimming cost V 5 bases and J 2 bases; bases outside gene matches: 6. CDR3 DNA sequence: TGTGCCAGCAGCAAACAAGCGGGAGGGCCCTACAATGAGCAGTTCTTC. Its protein is CASSKQAGGPYNEQFF.

The chain employs TRBV6-9 and TRBJ2-7, with 9 bases fitting TRBD1. The germline V gene encodes CDR1 MNHGY and CDR2 SVAAGI. V shed 3 bases, J shed 6 bases, and the junction held 9 bases outside the gene matches. This CDR3 region has 15 residues. CDR3 in DNA: TGTGCCAGCAGTTACCCCCGGACAGGGGTTTGCGAGCAGTACTTC. Encoded protein: CASSYPRTGVCEQYF.

The rearrangement uses TRBV7-2 and TRBJ2-4; D is possibly TRBD1 (6 bases). Germline lookup yields CDR1 SGHTA and CDR2 FQGNSA. Trimming stripped 3 bases from V and 6 bases from J, with 12 bases between. CDR3 length: 14 residues. Here the CDR3 reads CASSFGTRGNIQYF. CDR3 bases: TGTGCCAGCAGCTTTGGGACCAGGGGAAACATTCAGTACTTC.

This chain connects TRBV3-1 (or the pseudogene TRBV3-2) to TRBJ2-1; a weak D match, TRBD2 (5 bases). V lost 0 bases and J lost 0, with 18 bases in between. The CDR3 has 19 residues. CDR1 and CDR2 from the germline V gene are LGHDT and YNNKEL (reference sequence). The CDR3 sequence is CASSQDHPQSGGSYNEQFF. In DNA, the CDR3 is TGTGCCAGCAGCCAAGATCATCCACAGAGCGGAGGCTCCTACAATGAGCAGTTCTTC.

This clone was picked up one time. The V call is TRBV4-2, the J call TRBJ2-5; TRBD2 matches at 11 bases. J was trimmed by 1 base and V by 4 bases; bases with no gene match: 5. This CDR3 contains 16 residues. The germline CDR1 and CDR2 sequences are LGHNA and YNFKEQ. This chain's CDR3 is CASSLGTSGRQETQYF. In DNA, the CDR3 is TGTGCCAGCAGCCTAGGGACTAGCGGACGCCAAGAGACCCAGTACTTC.

This clone was found once. Here the CDR3 reads CASSMTGTDTQYF. CDR3 coding DNA: TGTGCCAGCTCAATGACGGGAACAGATACGCAGTATTTT. This rearrangement joins TRBV18 to TRBJ2-3, with D perhaps TRBD2 (5 bases). Germline V lookup: CDR1 KGHSH, CDR2 LQKENI. The V end was cut by 5 bases, the J end by 3 bases, with 9 bases between. There are 13 residues in the CDR3.

The chain is built from TRBV7-9 and TRBJ2-6; D uncertain. Trimming shortened V by 7 bases and J by 0 bases, and 4 bases separated the two germline ends. Looked up from germline, CDR1 is SEHNR and CDR2 is FQNEAQ (reference sequence). This CDR3 has 13 amino acids. The CDR3 sequence is CASMSSGANVLTF. CDR3 nucleotides: TGTGCCAGCATGAGCTCTGGGGCCAACGTCCTGACTTTC.

This chain connects TRBV4-1 to TRBJ2-1; D is ambiguous. The CDR3 extends over 13 amino acids. Trimming removed 3 bases at V and 10 bases at J, with 13 bases between. The germline V gene has CDR1 MGHRA and CDR2 YSYEKL. DNA for the CDR3: TGCGCCAGCAGCCATCGAACGTCTATCGAGCAGTTCTTC. This gives the protein CASSHRTSIEQFF.

This chain uses TRBV12-3 or TRBV12-4 with TRBJ2-4; unclear D gene. Trimming cost V 5 bases and J 6 bases, with 8 bases left between them. The CDR3 contains 12 residues. CDR3 coding DNA: TGTGCCAGCAGTGCGGTTCCAAACATTCAGTACTTC. Translation gives CASSAVPNIQYF.

This clone was recorded once. This chain links TRBV12-3 or TRBV12-4 with TRBJ2-5; tentative D call: TRBD1 (6 bases). The CDR3 consists of 13 residues. Trimming removed 2 bases from V and 3 bases from J, with 7 bases in between. The chain's CDR3 is CASSLRGKETQYF. In nucleotides, the CDR3 is TGTGCCAGCAGTTTAAGGGGGAAAGAGACCCAGTACTTC.

This chain connects TRBV13 to TRBJ1-1, with 7 bases that match TRBD1. This CDR3 is built from 17 residues. Germline loops: CDR1 PRHDT, CDR2 FYEKMQ (reference sequence). The ends lost 5 bases at V and 1 base at J; junction bases unmatched: 13. In DNA, the CDR3 is TGTGCCAGCAGCAAGATTAGACAGGGAAATTGGAACACTGAAGCTTTCTTT. Its protein product is CASSKIRQGNWNTEAFF.

This chain joins TRBV5-6 and TRBJ1-2; 7 nucleotides agree with TRBD1. CDR1 and CDR2 from the germline V gene are SGHDT and YYEEEE. This CDR3 spans 13 amino acids. The ends lost 3 bases at V and 8 bases at J; junction bases unmatched: 7. The CDR3 region is CASSSGTEGGYTF. As DNA, the CDR3 is TGTGCCAGCAGCTCCGGGACAGAGGGCGGCTACACCTTC.

V and J are TRBV19 and TRBJ2-2; D uncertain. There are 13 residues in the CDR3. Trimming removed 6 bases at V and 3 bases at J, with 8 bases between. Per germline, CDR1 LNHDA and CDR2 SQIVND (reference sequence). Written as DNA, the CDR3 is TGTGCCAGTAGACACAGAGACACCGGGGAGCTGTTTTTT. Translating it yields CASRHRDTGELFF.

The table lists this clone with a count of one. The V gene is TRBV6-5, the J gene TRBJ1-2; D call uncertain. This CDR3 is built from 14 residues. Trimming stripped 7 bases from V and 2 bases from J, with 14 bases between. The germline V gene has CDR1 MNHEY and CDR2 SVGAGI. This chain's CDR3 is CASIKGGSNYGYTF. The CDR3 DNA reads TGTGCCAGCATCAAAGGAGGGTCCAACTATGGCTACACCTTC.

This chain links TRBV2 with TRBJ2-7, with TRBD2 matching over 8 bases. V gave up 7 bases and J gave up 3 bases; unmatched junction bases: 8. This CDR3 comprises 14 residues. The germline V gene encodes CDR1 SNHLY and CDR2 FYNNEI. Here the CDR3 reads CASKSSGRNYEQYF. CDR3 DNA sequence: TGTGCCAGCAAGTCGAGCGGGAGAAACTACGAGCAGTACTTC.

V gene TRBV15 combines with J gene TRBJ1-3; 7 bases line up with TRBD1. Looked up from germline, CDR1 is LNHNV and CDR2 is YYDKDF (reference sequence). The CDR3 is made up of 15 amino acids. Trimming removed 5 bases from V and 0 bases from J; junction bases left unmatched: 4. The CDR3 region has the DNA TGTGCCACCAGCGAAGGGACAGCCTCTGGAAACACCATATATTTT. Residues: CATSEGTASGNTIYF.

The rearrangement links TRBV19 to TRBJ2-5, with 10 positions matching TRBD1. CDR1 and CDR2 from the germline V gene are LNHDA and SQIVND (reference sequence). V trimming: 6 bases; J trimming: 4 bases; junction bases outside the gene matches: 11. CDR3 length: 16 residues. This chain's CDR3 is CASSQRQGAYGETQYF. The CDR3 nucleotides are TGTGCCAGTAGCCAAAGACAGGGGGCGTATGGAGAGACCCAGTACTTC.

This rearrangement joins TRBV19 to TRBJ2-5, with 9 positions matching TRBD1. Germline CDR1 and CDR2: LNHDA and SQIVND (reference sequence). V lost 5 bases to trimming and J lost 1 base; unmatched junction nucleotides: 8. CDR3 length equals 16 residues. In DNA, the CDR3 is TGTGCCAGTAGTTCGGCCGGGACAGGGCTCCAAGAGACCCAGTACTTC. Translation: CASSSAGTGLQETQYF.

This clone was observed a single time. The V and J genes are TRBV5-4 and TRBJ2-3; 7 bases agree with TRBD2. This CDR3 spans 16 amino acids. Looked up from germline, CDR1 is SGHNT and CDR2 is YYREEE (reference sequence). V lost 6 bases and J lost 1; bases outside the gene matches: 11. The CDR3 is CASMAGGGSGTDTQYF. Here the CDR3 DNA reads TGTGCCAGCATGGCCGGGGGAGGGAGTGGCACAGATACGCAGTATTTT. The variable domain in full, completed from reference TRBV5-4 and TRBJ2-3, reads ETGVTQSPTHLIKTRGQQVTLRCSSQSGHNTVSWYQQALGQGPQFIFQYYREEENGRGNFPPRFSGLQFPNYSSELNVNALELDDSALYLCASMAGGGSGTDTQYFGPGTRLTVL.

This clone was seen only once. The V call is TRBV10-3, the J call TRBJ2-7; 11 bases agree with TRBD2. The junction had 4 bases not matched to a gene; V was cut back by 10 bases and J by 2 bases. This CDR3 is 13 amino acids long. From germline, CDR1 is ENHRY and CDR2 SYGVKD. CDR3 sequence reads: CATRLAGTYEQYF. The CDR3 DNA follows: TGTGCCACTCGACTAGCGGGAACCTACGAGCAGTACTTC.

The gene calls are TRBV6-6 and TRBJ2-1, with D perhaps matching TRBD2 (5 bases). The germline V gene encodes CDR1 MNHNY and CDR2 SVGAGI (reference sequence). The CDR3 is made up of 14 amino acids. V was pared by 0 bases and J by 4 bases, with 7 bases between. This chain's CDR3 is CASSYSRGYNEQFF. In nucleotides, the CDR3 is TGTGCCAGCAGTTACTCTCGGGGATACAATGAGCAGTTCTTC.

The gene calls are TRBV6-2 or TRBV6-3 and TRBJ1-2; 10 nucleotides align to TRBD1. Germline assignment: CDR1 MNHEY and CDR2 SVGEGT. The CDR3 sequence is 14 residues long. V was pared by 1 base and J by 6 bases, with 2 bases of the junction left unmatched. DNA for the CDR3: TGTGCCAGCAGTTACTTGACAGGGGGCGATGGCTACACCTTC. It is translated as CASSYLTGGDGYTF.